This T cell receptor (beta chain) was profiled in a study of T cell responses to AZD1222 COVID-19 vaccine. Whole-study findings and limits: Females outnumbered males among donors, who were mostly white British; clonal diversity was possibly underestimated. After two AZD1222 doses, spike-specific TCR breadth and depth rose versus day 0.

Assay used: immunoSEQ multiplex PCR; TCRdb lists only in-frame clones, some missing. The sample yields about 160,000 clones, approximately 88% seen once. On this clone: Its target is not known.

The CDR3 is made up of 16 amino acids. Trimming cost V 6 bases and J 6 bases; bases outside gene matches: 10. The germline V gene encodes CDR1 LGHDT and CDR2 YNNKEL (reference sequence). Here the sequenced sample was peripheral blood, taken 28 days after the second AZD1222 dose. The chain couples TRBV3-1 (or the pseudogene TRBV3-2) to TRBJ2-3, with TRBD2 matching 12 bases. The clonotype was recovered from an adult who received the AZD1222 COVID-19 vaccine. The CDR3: CASSSVTSGGRDTQYF. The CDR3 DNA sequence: TGTGCCAGCAGTTCCGTCACTAGCGGGGGGAGGGATACGCAGTATTTT.